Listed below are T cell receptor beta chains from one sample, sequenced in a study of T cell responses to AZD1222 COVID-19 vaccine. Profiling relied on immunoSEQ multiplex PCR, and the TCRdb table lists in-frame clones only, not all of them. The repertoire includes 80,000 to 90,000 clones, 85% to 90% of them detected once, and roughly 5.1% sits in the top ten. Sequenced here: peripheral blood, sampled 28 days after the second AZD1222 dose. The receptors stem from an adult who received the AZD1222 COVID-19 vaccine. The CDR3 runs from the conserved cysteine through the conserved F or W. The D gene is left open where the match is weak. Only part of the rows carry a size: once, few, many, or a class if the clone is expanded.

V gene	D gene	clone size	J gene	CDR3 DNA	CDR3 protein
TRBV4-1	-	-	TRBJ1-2	TGCGCCAGCAGCCAATCTACAGGAGACGACTATGGCTACACCTTC	CASSQSTGDDYGYTF
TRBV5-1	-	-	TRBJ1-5	TGCGCCAGCAGCTTGGAAGGGACCGGGGATCAGCCCCAGCATTTT	CASSLEGTGDQPQHF
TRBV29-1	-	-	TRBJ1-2	TGCAGCGTTTTAGGGGTTAGGGCTTCTGGCTACACCTTC	CSVLGVRASGYTF
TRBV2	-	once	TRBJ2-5	TGTGCCAGCAGTTATCAACAAGAGACCCAGTACTTC	CASSYQQETQYF
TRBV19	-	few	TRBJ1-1	TGTGCCAGTAGAGATGATGGACGGGCGAACACTGAAGCTTTCTTT	CASRDDGRANTEAFF
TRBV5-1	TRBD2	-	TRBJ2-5	TGCGCCAGCAGCTTGCGGGGGGGCCAAGAGACCCAGTACTTC	CASSLRGGQETQYF
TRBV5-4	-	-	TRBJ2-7	TGTGCCAGCAGCTTGGACGGGACTTTCTACGAGCAGTACTTC	CASSLDGTFYEQYF
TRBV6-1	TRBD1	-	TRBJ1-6	TGTGCCAGCAGTGAATCGGGGACAGGGGAGGCTTCACCCCTCCACTTT	CASSESGTGEASPLHF
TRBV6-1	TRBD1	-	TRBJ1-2	TGTGCCAGCAGTGAGAGGGACAGGGTACGCTACACCTTC	CASSERDRVRYTF
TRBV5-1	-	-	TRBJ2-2	TGCGCCAGCAGCCCCCGGGGGTCGGACACCGGGGAGCTGTTTTTT	CASSPRGSDTGELFF
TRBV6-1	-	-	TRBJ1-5	TGTGCCAGCAGTGAAACGGTGGCAGGGGACCTTAATCAGCCCCAGCATTTT	CASSETVAGDLNQPQHF
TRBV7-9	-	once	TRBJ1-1	TGTGCCAGCAGAGGTGGGAGCGGCACTGAAGCTTTCTTT	CASRGGSGTEAFF
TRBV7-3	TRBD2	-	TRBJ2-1	TGTGCCAGCAGCCAGAGACGGGGGGGACTGGAAAATGAGCAGTTCTTC	CASSQRRGGLENEQFF
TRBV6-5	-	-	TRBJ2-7	TGTGCCAGCAGATTCCTCTACGAGCAGTACTTC	CASRFLYEQYF
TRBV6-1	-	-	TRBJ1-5	TGTGCCAGCAGTGAAGTGGCAGGTAATCAGCCCCAGCATTTT	CASSEVAGNQPQHF
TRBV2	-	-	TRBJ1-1	TGTGCCAGCAGTGAGTATGGGAGAGGCACTGAAGCTTTCTTT	CASSEYGRGTEAFF
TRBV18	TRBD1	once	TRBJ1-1	TGTGCCAGCTCCCCCGGGACAGGGAGTTTGAACACTGAAGCTTTCTTT	CASSPGTGSLNTEAFF
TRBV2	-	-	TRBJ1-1	TGTGCCAGCAGTTTAGACAGTGCGAACACTGAAGCTTTCTTT	CASSLDSANTEAFF
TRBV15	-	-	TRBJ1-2	TGTGCCACCAGCACCCATCAGGGAATCTATGGCTACACCTTC	CATSTHQGIYGYTF
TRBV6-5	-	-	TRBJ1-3	TGTGCCAGCAGTCGGGACACTAGTACAGGTACCATATATTTT	CASSRDTSTGTIYF
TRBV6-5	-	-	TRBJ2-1	TGTGCCAGCAGTTACTCGAAGGGGGGCCAGAATGAGCAGTTCTTC	CASSYSKGGQNEQFF
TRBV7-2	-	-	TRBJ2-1	TGTGCCAGCAGCCGGTCCACTACCATCTACAATGAGCAGTTCTTC	CASSRSTTIYNEQFF
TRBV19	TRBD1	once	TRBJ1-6	TGTGCCAGTAGTCGACAGGGCTATTCACCCCTCCACTTT	CASSRQGYSPLHF
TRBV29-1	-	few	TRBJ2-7	TGCAGCGTTGAGGGGCCCTACGAGCAGTACTTC	CSVEGPYEQYF
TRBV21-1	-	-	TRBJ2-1	TGTGCCAGCAGCAAAGCGCGGGCCTGGGTCTACAATGAGCAGTTCTTC	CASSKARAWVYNEQFF
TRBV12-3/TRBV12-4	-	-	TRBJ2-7	TGTGCCAGCAGTTTCGGGCCCCAGCAGTACTTC	CASSFGPQQYF
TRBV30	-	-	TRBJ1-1	TGTGCCTGGAGTGTATTAACGGGAGCTTTCTTT	CAWSVLTGAFF
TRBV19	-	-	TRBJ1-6	TGTGCCAGTAGTCCCGGGCAGGGCAGGAATTCACCCCTCCACTTT	CASSPGQGRNSPLHF
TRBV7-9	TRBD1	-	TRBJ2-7	TGTGCCAGCAGCTTAGCCGGGACAGGGGATTACGAGCAGTACTTC	CASSLAGTGDYEQYF
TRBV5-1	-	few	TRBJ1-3	TGCGCCAGCAGCTTGGGCCCTGACGGAAACACCATATATTTT	CASSLGPDGNTIYF
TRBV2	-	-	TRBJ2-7	TGTGCCAGCAGGGGCCACGAGCAGTACTTC	CASRGHEQYF
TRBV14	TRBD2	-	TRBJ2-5	TGTGCCAGCAGCCAAGAAGGATGGAGCGGGGGCCAAGAGACCCAGTACTTC	CASSQEGWSGGQETQYF
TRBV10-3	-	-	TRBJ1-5	TGTGCCATCAAGGAACAGGGCGGAGGTCAGCCCCAGCATTTT	CAIKEQGGGQPQHF
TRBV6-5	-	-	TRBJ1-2	TGTGCCAGCATCCAGCGTACAGGCGTCTTCGGCTACACCTTC	CASIQRTGVFGYTF
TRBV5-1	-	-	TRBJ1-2	TGCGCCAGCAGCGCAGGGGAAGGGAATGGCTACACCTTC	CASSAGEGNGYTF
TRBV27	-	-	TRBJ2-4	TGTGCCAGCAGTCCGTACAGCACAGTAGCCAAAAACATTCAGTACTTC	CASSPYSTVAKNIQYF
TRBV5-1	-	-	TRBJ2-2	TGCGCCAGCAGCTTGTGGACCCCGGGCACCGGGGAGCTGTTTTTT	CASSLWTPGTGELFF
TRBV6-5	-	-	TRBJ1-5	TGTGCCAGCAGTAAGAATAGCAATCAGCCCCAGCATTTT	CASSKNSNQPQHF
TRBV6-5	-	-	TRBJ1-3	TGTGCCAGCTGCCGGATCTCTGGAAACACCATATATTTT	CASCRISGNTIYF
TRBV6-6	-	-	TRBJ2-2	TGTGCCAGCATCGGTCAGGGTGGGGTCGGGGAGCTGTTTTTT	CASIGQGGVGELFF